A single sample gave rise to the 23 T cell receptor beta chains below, sequenced in a study of somatic mutations in cytotoxic T cells in rheumatoid arthritis. Method: immunoSEQ multiplex PCR; TCRdb's copy keeps in-frame clones and lacks some. The profile shows about 12,000 clones, over 70% of them singletons. The sequencing sample was made of CD8+ T cells sorted from blood. Source of these receptors: a man aged 45 to 65 in good health.

The rearrangement uses TRBV5-6 and TRBJ1-1; unclear D gene. V lost 4 bases to trimming and J lost 7 bases, with 8 bases between them. This CDR3 is built from 11 residues. Germline loops: CDR1 SGHDT, CDR2 YYEEEE. CDR3 residues: CASSLGLEAFF. The CDR3 nucleotides are TGTGCCAGCAGCCTGGGCCTTGAAGCTTTCTTT.

V usage is TRBV5-1 and J usage is TRBJ2-5, with 10 bases lining up with TRBD1. Germline CDR1 and CDR2: SGHRS and YFSETQ. Trimming cost V 4 bases and J 4 bases; bases outside gene matches: 10. This CDR3 spans 16 amino acids. The CDR3 nucleotides are TGCGCCAGCAGCCTCATCCGGGACAGGGGAGGAGAGACCCAGTACTTC. Translating gives CASSLIRDRGGETQYF.

The V gene is TRBV6-1, the J gene TRBJ1-5; TRBD1 is a possible D gene (5 bases). This CDR3 spans 13 amino acids. The ends were cut back, 3 bases at V and 5 bases at J, with 8 bases in the middle. CDR1 MNHNS and CDR2 SASEGT come from the germline V gene. The DNA for the CDR3 is TGTGCCAGCAGTGACGGGGGGGATCAGCCCCAGCATTTT. Residues: CASSDGGDQPQHF.

The chain combines TRBV5-5 with TRBJ1-6; D ambiguous. V was pared by 1 base and J by 11 bases, with 13 bases between. Germline loops: CDR1 SGHKS, CDR2 YYEKEE (reference sequence). The CDR3 is made up of 14 amino acids. DNA for the CDR3: TGTGCCAGCAGCTTGCGGCCACTCGGGACACCCCTCCACTTT. It encodes CASSLRPLGTPLHF.

The chain is built from TRBV30 and TRBJ2-7; TRBD1 is a possible D gene (6 bases). Trimming cost V 3 bases and J 4 bases, with 7 bases left between them. CDR1 is GTSNPN and CDR2 is SVGIG in the germline V gene (reference sequence). The CDR3 consists of 11 residues. The CDR3 reads CAWSRGYEQYF. CDR3 in DNA: TGTGCCTGGAGCAGGGGTTACGAGCAGTACTTC.

The genes are TRBV5-8 and TRBJ1-2; weak D call: TRBD1 (6 bases). From germline, CDR1 is SGHTS and CDR2 YDEGEE. The germline V and J ends were trimmed by 6 bases and 4 bases, with 16 bases remaining between them. The CDR3 sequence is 14 residues long. The CDR3 nucleotides read TGTGCCAGCAACATTCCCGGGACAAGCTATGGCTACACCTTC. Amino acids: CASNIPGTSYGYTF.

V is TRBV19 and J is TRBJ2-2; TRBD2 is a possible D gene (5 bases). Germline assignment: CDR1 LNHDA and CDR2 SQIVND (reference sequence). Trimming shortened V by 3 bases and J by 7 bases, and 15 bases separated the two germline ends. CDR3 length: 15 amino acids. CDR3: CASSMEVGEHGELFF. The DNA for the CDR3 is TGTGCCAGTAGTATGGAAGTCGGGGAACACGGGGAGCTGTTTTTT. The full variable domain, with the rest looked up from reference TRBV19 and TRBJ2-2, is DGGITQSPKYLFRKEGQNVTLSCEQNLNHDAMYWYRQDPGQGLRLIYYSQIVNDFQKGDIAEGYSVSREKKESFPLTVTSAQKNPTAFYLCASSMEVGEHGELFFGEGSRLTVL.

V is TRBV5-1 and J is TRBJ1-2, with D tentatively TRBD1 (5 bases). CDR1 and CDR2 (germline): SGHRS, YFSETQ. The CDR3 is 14 residues long. V lost 5 bases and J 2 bases, leaving 13 bases between the germline ends. CDR3 sequence reads: CASRRFRDNYGYTF. CDR3 nucleotides: TGCGCCAGCAGACGTTTCCGGGACAACTATGGCTACACCTTC.

The CDR3 region has the DNA TGCGCCAGCAGCCAAGTACGGACAAACACTGAAGCTTTCTTT. Translating gives CASSQVRTNTEAFF. V is TRBV4-1 and J is TRBJ1-1; TRBD1 might be the D (5 bases). Germline V CDR1 and CDR2: MGHRA, YSYEKL. The CDR3 totals 14 residues. The V end lost 1 base, the J end lost 2 bases, and 8 bases lay between the germline ends.

In its sample, this clone was seen a few times. The rearrangement links TRBV27 to TRBJ1-1, with 9 bases lining up with TRBD1. This CDR3 is built from 18 residues. Trimming took 3 bases from V and 0 from J; bases not matched to a gene: 11. From germline, CDR1 is MNHEY and CDR2 SMNVEV (reference sequence). As DNA, the CDR3 is TGTGCCAGCAGTTTTGCGGGACAGGGCGTTCGCTTGAACACTGAAGCTTTCTTT. This sequence encodes CASSFAGQGVRLNTEAFF.

The J gene is TRBJ2-5, the V gene TRBV7-8; tentative D call: TRBD1 (6 bases). Germline assignment: CDR1 SGHVS and CDR2 FQNEAQ. V was cut by 3 bases and J by 0 bases, with 8 bases left in between. CDR3 length: 14 residues. CDR3 protein: CASSLGDNQETQYF. CDR3 in DNA: TGTGCCAGCAGCTTGGGGGACAACCAAGAGACCCAGTACTTC.

The V gene is TRBV28, the J gene TRBJ2-7; 9 bases are shared with TRBD1. The V and J ends lost 2 bases and 3 bases, in that order; junction bases with no gene match: 2. CDR3 length: 14 amino acids. Germline V gene data show CDR1 as MDHEN and CDR2 as SYDVKM. The CDR3 loop is CASSLTGQGYEQYF. The CDR3 coding sequence is TGTGCCAGCAGTTTAACGGGACAGGGCTACGAGCAGTACTTC.

The chain joins TRBV7-2 to TRBJ2-1; tentative D call: TRBD1 (5 bases). The V end lost 5 bases, the J end lost 0 bases, and 17 bases lay between the germline ends. The CDR3 has 17 residues. Germline values: CDR1 SGHTA, CDR2 FQGNSA. In DNA, the CDR3 is TGTGCCAGCAGCCCCCGCTACAGGCTGAGCTCCTACAATGAGCAGTTCTTC. Its translation is CASSPRYRLSSYNEQFF.

In its sample, this clone was seen once. The V and J genes are TRBV19 and TRBJ2-1; 10 bases line up with TRBD1. J lost 8 bases, V lost 1 base, and 8 bases had no gene match. Germline loops: CDR1 LNHDA, CDR2 SQIVND (reference sequence). The CDR3 covers 16 residues. The CDR3 is CASSIGGGTGVYEQFF. The CDR3 region has the DNA TGTGCCAGTAGTATAGGGGGGGGGACAGGGGTCTATGAGCAGTTCTTC. Based on the CDR3 plus reference TRBV19 and TRBJ2-1, the full variable domain is DGGITQSPKYLFRKEGQNVTLSCEQNLNHDAMYWYRQDPGQGLRLIYYSQIVNDFQKGDIAEGYSVSREKKESFPLTVTSAQKNPTAFYLCASSIGGGTGVYEQFFGPGTRLTVL.

This chain uses TRBV2 with TRBJ2-7; D is possibly TRBD2 (5 bases). V was pared by 5 bases and J by 6 bases, with 14 bases between. The CDR3 has 13 residues. Germline CDR1 and CDR2: SNHLY and FYNNEI. This chain's CDR3 is CASSPSRGLEQYV. In nucleotides, the CDR3 is TGTGCCAGCAGTCCGTCCCGGGGTCTCGAGCAGTACGTC.

The V and J genes are TRBV7-9 and TRBJ2-2; 12 bases are shared with TRBD2. The CDR3 has 17 amino acids. Germline lookup yields CDR1 SEHNR and CDR2 FQNEAQ (reference sequence). The V and J ends lost 5 bases and 3 bases, in that order; junction bases with no gene match: 7. The CDR3 sequence: CASSGQTSGGYTGELFF. The CDR3 region has the DNA TGTGCCAGCAGCGGACAGACTAGCGGGGGTTACACCGGGGAGCTGTTTTTT.

This chain joins TRBV6-1 and TRBJ2-1; D is uncertain. The CDR3 length is 14 residues. The V gene lost 6 bases and the J gene lost 5 bases, with 14 bases spanning the gap. CDR1 is MNHNS and CDR2 is SASEGT in the germline V gene. The CDR3 bases are TGTGCCAGCAGGTGGATGGGCGGCGACAATGAGCAGTTCTTC. Translation: CASRWMGGDNEQFF.

The V call is TRBV4-2, the J call TRBJ2-1, with 10 bases matching TRBD1. J gave up 5 bases and V 0 bases, and 7 bases lay outside the gene matches. Germline-derived CDR1 and CDR2 are LGHNA and YNFKEQ. This CDR3 comprises 17 residues. CDR3 nucleotides: TGTGCCAGCAGCCAAGAAGTCGGGACAGGGGCCAACAATGAGCAGTTCTTC. Translating gives CASSQEVGTGANNEQFF.

V usage is TRBV7-8 and J usage is TRBJ2-2; D remains unclear. The germline CDR1 and CDR2 sequences are SGHVS and FQNEAQ. This CDR3 has 11 residues. Trimming pared 0 bases from V and 7 bases from J, leaving 0 bases between. The CDR3 nucleotides are TGTGCCAGCAGCTTAGCCGGGGAGCTGTTTTTT. Translation gives CASSLAGELFF.

V and J are TRBV19 and TRBJ1-2; D possibly corresponds to TRBD1 (5 bases). Germline values: CDR1 LNHDA, CDR2 SQIVND (reference sequence). Between the trimmed V and J ends, which lost 9 bases and 6 bases, there was a span of 14 bases. The CDR3 is 12 amino acids. The CDR3 coding sequence is TGTGCCAGCCTCGGGACTCGGGATGGCTACACCTTC. This gives the protein CASLGTRDGYTF. Full variable domain (missing parts from reference TRBV19 and TRBJ1-2): DGGITQSPKYLFRKEGQNVTLSCEQNLNHDAMYWYRQDPGQGLRLIYYSQIVNDFQKGDIAEGYSVSREKKESFPLTVTSAQKNPTAFYLCASLGTRDGYTFGSGTRLTVV.

The chain recombines TRBV28 with TRBJ1-1; D gene uncertain. The CDR3 loop spans 13 amino acids. Trimming pared 4 bases from V and 1 base from J, leaving 7 bases between. Germline V gives CDR1 MDHEN, CDR2 SYDVKM. CDR3 nucleotides: TGTGCCAGCAGTTCAGGCAGGAACACTGAAGCTTTCTTT. Its protein product is CASSSGRNTEAFF.

This clone was recorded a few times. The chain joins TRBV30 to TRBJ2-1, with TRBD2 identical over 8 bases. The CDR3 sequence is 14 residues long. V was pared by 4 bases and J by 5 bases, with 7 bases of the junction left unmatched. CDR1 and CDR2 (germline): GTSNPN, SVGIG (reference sequence). In DNA, the CDR3 is TGTGCCTGGACTAGCGGGCTGGCGGACAATGAGCAGTTCTTC. As protein: CAWTSGLADNEQFF.

The chain is built from TRBV5-6 and TRBJ1-1, with unresolved D. The length of the CDR3 is 12 residues. The germline gives CDR1 SGHDT, CDR2 YYEEEE. Trimming cost V 4 bases and J 6 bases, with 10 bases left between them. The CDR3 reads CASSVGSAEAFF. The CDR3 coding sequence is TGTGCCAGCAGCGTTGGGTCAGCTGAAGCTTTCTTT.